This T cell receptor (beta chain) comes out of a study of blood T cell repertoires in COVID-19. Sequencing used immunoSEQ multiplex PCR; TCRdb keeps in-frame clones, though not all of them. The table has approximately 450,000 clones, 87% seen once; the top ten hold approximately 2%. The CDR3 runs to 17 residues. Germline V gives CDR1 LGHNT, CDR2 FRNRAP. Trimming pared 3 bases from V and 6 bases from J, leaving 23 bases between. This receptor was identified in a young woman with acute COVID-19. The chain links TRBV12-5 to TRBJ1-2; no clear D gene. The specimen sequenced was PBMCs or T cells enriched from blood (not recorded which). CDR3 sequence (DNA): TGTGCTAGTGGTTTCAATCTAATCGAGGGATTTGGTGATGGCTACACCTTC. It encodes CASGFNLIEGFGDGYTF.